The rows below give T cell receptor beta chains drawn from one sample of a study of blood T cell repertoires in COVID-19. The repertoire was sequenced with immunoSEQ multiplex PCR; TCRdb's copy has only in-frame clones and lacks some. The sample lists roughly 700,000 clones, about nine tenths seen once, with approximately 0.3% in the top ten. The sample was peripheral blood. These receptors were taken from a woman in her late teens or twenties with acute or convalescent COVID-19. Each CDR3 is given with its conserved first and last residue. D genes are given only for firm matches. Clone size is shown for a subset of rows, as once, few, many or a class of expanded clone.

>.|.|TRBJ2-3|TRBV25-1
TGTGCCAGCAGTGACAGGAGAGTCAGGGCAGATACGCAGTATTTT
CASSDRRVRADTQYF
>.|TRBD1|TRBJ1-2|TRBV15
TGTGCCACCAGCAGATCCGGGGACAGGGTCGTTGGCTACACCTTC
CATSRSGDRVVGYTF
>.|.|TRBJ1-1|TRBV5-1
TGCGCCAGCAGCTTGGAGGGAGTAGGGTGGGCTTTCTTT
CASSLEGVGWAFF
>.|TRBD2|TRBJ2-7|TRBV9
TGTGCCAGCAGCCCGGCGGGGGGCCCAACCTACGAGCAGTACTTC
CASSPAGGPTYEQYF
>.|.|TRBJ2-5|TRBV5-1
TGCGCCAGCAGCTTGGCAGCGACCCCTCAAGAGACCCAGTACTTC
CASSLAATPQETQYF
>once|.|TRBJ2-7|TRBV27
TGTGCCAGCAGTTTATCCTCCCTCGGGGGTGGCTACGAGCAGTACTTC
CASSLSSLGGGYEQYF
>.|TRBD2|TRBJ2-1|TRBV4-1
TGCGCCAGCAGCCAAGATGGGGGGGTACAGGGACTAGCGGCCTACAATGAGCAGTTCTTC
CASSQDGGVQGLAAYNEQFF
>.|TRBD1|TRBJ1-1|TRBV5-1
TGCGCCAGCAGTTGGGGGACAGGGGCAGTGAACACTGAAGCTTTCTTT
CASSWGTGAVNTEAFF
>.|TRBD1|TRBJ2-3|TRBV5-1
TGCGCCAGCAGCTTGACAGGGGACCTCCCCACAGATACGCAGTATTTT
CASSLTGDLPTDTQYF
>.|TRBD1|TRBJ1-6|TRBV6-5
TGTGCCAGCCAGGACAGGGTCGGGAGTTCACCCCTCCACTTT
CASQDRVGSSPLHF
>few|.|TRBJ1-3|TRBV15
TGTGCCACCAGCAACCCGGGGTCTGGAAACACCATATATTTT
CATSNPGSGNTIYF
>.|TRBD1|TRBJ1-1|TRBV12-3/TRBV12-4
TGTGCCAGCAGTTCCGGGACAGCTGAAGCTTTCTTT
CASSSGTAEAFF
>.|.|TRBJ1-2|TRBV10-3
TGTGCCATCAGTGAGTGGTCAAACCCCCCTAAGGGCTACACCTTC
CAISEWSNPPKGYTF
>.|.|TRBJ2-7|TRBV4-1
TGCGCCAGCAGCCAGGGGGCAGATCCCTACGAGCAGTACTTC
CASSQGADPYEQYF